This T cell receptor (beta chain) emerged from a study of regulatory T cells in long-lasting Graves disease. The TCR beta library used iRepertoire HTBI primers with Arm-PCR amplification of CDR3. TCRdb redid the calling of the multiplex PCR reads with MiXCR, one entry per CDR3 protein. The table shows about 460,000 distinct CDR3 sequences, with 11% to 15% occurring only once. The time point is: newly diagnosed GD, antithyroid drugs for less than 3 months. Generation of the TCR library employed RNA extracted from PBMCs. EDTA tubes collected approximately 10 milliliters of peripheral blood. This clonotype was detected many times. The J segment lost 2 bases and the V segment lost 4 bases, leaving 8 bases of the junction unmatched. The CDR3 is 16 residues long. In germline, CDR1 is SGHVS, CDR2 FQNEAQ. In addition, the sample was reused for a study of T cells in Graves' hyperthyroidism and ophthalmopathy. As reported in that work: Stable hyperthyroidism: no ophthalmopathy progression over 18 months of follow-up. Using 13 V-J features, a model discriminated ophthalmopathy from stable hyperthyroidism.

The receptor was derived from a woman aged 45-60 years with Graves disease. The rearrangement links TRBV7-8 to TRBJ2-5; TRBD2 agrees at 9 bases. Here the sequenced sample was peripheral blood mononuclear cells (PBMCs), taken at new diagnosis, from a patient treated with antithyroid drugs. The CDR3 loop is CASSSSRLAAQETQYF. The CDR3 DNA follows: TGTGCCAGCAGCTCATCGAGACTAGCGGCGCAAGAGACCCAGTACTTC. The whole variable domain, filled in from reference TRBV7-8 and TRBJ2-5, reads GAGVSQSPRYKVAKRGQDVALRCDPISGHVSLFWYQQALGQGPEFLTYFQNEAQLDKSGLPSDRFFAERPEGSVSTLKIQRTQQEDSAVYLCASSSSRLAAQETQYFGPGTRLLVL.